These T cell receptor beta chains were read from a single sample in a study of T-cell memory formation after mild COVID-19. One entry per CDR3 protein results from TCRdb running MiXCR on the 5' RACE reads. The sample carries approximately 150,000 distinct CDR3 sequences, over 6% recorded once. Sequencing was performed on PBMCs or a T cell subset sorted from them (not recorded which). The receptor source for this set is an adult woman who had mild COVID-19 (a few samples of this study predate the infection). Cell type and time point are not known. The CDR3 runs from the conserved cysteine through the conserved F or W. D genes are given only for firm matches. Clone size is stated in some rows and not others, as once, few, many or a class when expanded.

d_gene,j_gene,v_gene,abundance,CDR3nt,CDR3aa
NA,TRBJ2-1,TRBV11-3,few,TGTGCCAGCAGCTTAGCAGCCGACAATGAGCAGTTCTTC,CASSLAADNEQFF
NA,TRBJ2-7,TRBV27,few,TGTGCCAGCAGTTACGGGAATCAGTACTTC,CASSYGNQYF
NA,TRBJ2-7,TRBV5-1,many,TGCGCCAGCAGCCGCGCCGGGGGCTCCTACGAGCAGTACTTC,CASSRAGGSYEQYF
NA,TRBJ2-1,TRBV7-9,few,TGTGCCAGCAGCTTAGCGCTCCTCCCTACCTACAATGAGCAGTTCTTC,CASSLALLPTYNEQFF
TRBD2,TRBJ2-1,TRBV5-6,many,TGTGCCAGCACCCGCTTAGCACTAGCGGGAGCCCGGGGGGACAATGAGCAGTTCTTC,CASTRLALAGARGDNEQFF
TRBD2,TRBJ2-1,TRBV7-9,many,TGTGCCAGCAGCACCCGGACTAGCGGGAGGGCCGTCAATGAGCAGTTCTTC,CASSTRTSGRAVNEQFF
TRBD1,TRBJ1-2,TRBV5-1,many,TGCGCCAGCAGAGACCGGACAGGCCCGAACTATGGCTACACCTTC,CASRDRTGPNYGYTF
NA,TRBJ2-2,TRBV3-1,few,TGTGCCAGCAGCCAAGTAATCACCGGGGAGCTGTTTTTT,CASSQVITGELFF
NA,TRBJ2-3,TRBV12-3/TRBV12-4,NA,TGTGCCAGCAGTTTACGAGGGTCAGATACGCAGTATTTT,CASSLRGSDTQYF
NA,TRBJ1-2,TRBV10-3,few,TGTGCCATCGGTGCAAATGGCTACACCTTC,CAIGANGYTF
NA,TRBJ1-1,TRBV12-3/TRBV12-4,many,TGTGCCAGCAGTTTTACGCCCAGCTCGGCCACTGAAGCTTTCTTT,CASSFTPSSATEAFF
TRBD1,TRBJ2-5,TRBV12-3/TRBV12-4,many,TGTGCCAGCACCCCGGGACAGGGGGCTTTAGAGACCCAGTACTTC,CASTPGQGALETQYF